The 25 T cell receptor beta chains below come from one sample, sequenced in a study of low-dose radiotherapy and immunotherapy resistance in tumors. TRAV- and TRBV-specific primers were used for first-strand cDNA, which covered alpha and beta chains. Using a constant-region primer together with a V-primer adapter, TCRs were subjected to about 20 PCR cycles of amplification. In TCRdb, the reads were re-called with MiXCR into one record per CDR3 protein. Of approximately 84,000 distinct CDR3 sequences in the sample, 15% to 20% were seen once. Time point reported: before trial treatment. Material: PBMCs, obtained before treatment. All receptors come from a male donor with prostate cancer.

This clonotype was seen repeatedly, ten times or more. The V and J genes are TRBV11-2 and TRBJ2-3; D ambiguous. Looked up from germline, CDR1 is SGHAT and CDR2 is FQNNGV. This CDR3 has 14 residues. The V gene lost 3 bases and the J gene lost 3 bases, with 10 bases spanning the gap. CDR3 residues: CASSFGRVTDTQYF. CDR3 nucleotide sequence: TGTGCCAGCAGCTTCGGTAGGGTGACAGATACGCAGTATTTT.

This clonotype has at least ten counts. The chain couples TRBV6-6 to TRBJ2-7; TRBD2 aligns across 14 bases. This CDR3 has 14 amino acids. Per germline, CDR1 MNHNY and CDR2 SVGAGI (reference sequence). The junction had 7 bases not matched to a gene; V was cut back by 8 bases and J by 7 bases. This CDR3 is CASRTSGGFFEQYF. In nucleotides, the CDR3 is TGTGCCAGCCGGACTAGCGGGGGGTTTTTTGAGCAGTACTTC.

This clonotype was seen ten or more times. V is TRBV6-4 and J is TRBJ2-2; no clear D gene. The CDR3 length is 14 residues. The germline V and J ends were trimmed by 6 bases and 2 bases, with 10 bases remaining between them. Germline lookup yields CDR1 MRHNA and CDR2 SNTAGT. CDR3: CASRDPGNTGELFF. The CDR3 DNA reads TGTGCCAGCAGGGACCCCGGCAACACCGGGGAGCTGTTTTTT.

There are many counts of this clonotype. The genes are TRBV6-5 and TRBJ2-5, with 14 bases fitting TRBD2. The length of the CDR3 is 18 residues. Germline values: CDR1 MNHEY, CDR2 SVGAGI. The V segment lost 2 bases and the J segment 2 bases; nucleotides outside the gene matches: 7. The CDR3 region has the DNA TGTGCCAGCAGTTACCCACAGACTAGCGGGGGGGCACAAGAGACCCAGTACTTC. As protein: CASSYPQTSGGAQETQYF.

This clonotype was seen at least ten times. The chain has TRBV6-6 and TRBJ2-5; maybe TRBD1 (6 bases). The length of the CDR3 is 16 residues. Trimming took off 0 bases at V and 3 bases at J, with 14 bases between the two ends. CDR1 is MNHNY, CDR2 SVGAGI, per germline (reference sequence). CDR3 bases: TGTGCCAGCAGTTACTCGAGAAAAGGGGGAGAAGAGACCCAGTACTTC. This sequence encodes CASSYSRKGGEETQYF.

The rearrangement uses TRBV9 and TRBJ2-2, with 13 bases matching TRBD2. The CDR3 covers 17 residues. Germline trimming cut 4 bases from V and 6 bases from J; bases unmatched to any gene: 9. The germline CDR1 and CDR2 sequences are SGDLS and YYNGEE. The CDR3 DNA reads TGTGCCAGCAGCCCCACTAGCGGGGGGGCCAGAGCCGGGGAGCTGTTTTTT. Protein sequence: CASSPTSGGARAGELFF. The full variable domain, with the rest looked up from reference TRBV9 and TRBJ2-2, is DSGVTQTPKHLITATGQRVTLRCSPRSGDLSVYWYQQSLDQGLQFLIQYYNGEERAKGNILERFSAQQFPDLHSELNLSSLELGDSALYFCASSPTSGGARAGELFFGEGSRLTVL.

This clonotype has a handful of counts. The chain employs TRBV7-2 and TRBJ1-1, with D possibly matching TRBD1 (5 bases). The CDR3 is made up of 15 amino acids. With 1 base removed from V and 2 bases from J, the gap between germline ends came to 11 bases. Germline V gene lookup returns CDR1 SGHTA and CDR2 FQGNSA. Here the CDR3 DNA reads TGTGCCAGCAGCTTAGTTAGGGGCAGCAACACTGAAGCTTTCTTT. Its protein product is CASSLVRGSNTEAFF.

Details on this clonotype: The germline gene is not matched at one end of the junction; a read error may be the cause. The gene calls are TRBV6-6 and TRBJ1-2; D not certain. CDR1 MNHNY and CDR2 SVGAGI come from the germline V gene (reference sequence). CDR3 size: 14 residues. CDR3 DNA: TGTGCTAGCAGTTACCCGAAGGTACGGGATTGCTACACCTTC. Amino acid sequence: CASSYPKVRDCYTF.

As for this clonotype: A far larger clone lies a single base away; this is likely a read error. The chain employs TRBV6-1 and TRBJ1-3; weak D call: TRBD1 (5 bases). Germline V gives CDR1 MNHNS, CDR2 SASEGT. The V end was cut by 5 bases, the J end by 4 bases, with 12 bases between. The CDR3 contains 14 residues. Written as DNA, the CDR3 is TGTGCCAGCAGTAGCGCAGGGACGGGAAACACCATATATTTT. Encoded protein: CASSSAGTGNTIYF.

This chain links TRBV6-1 with TRBJ1-6, with D maybe TRBD1 (6 bases). CDR3 length equals 14 residues. Germline lookup yields CDR1 MNHNS and CDR2 SASEGT. With 5 bases removed from V and 8 bases from J, the gap between germline ends came to 13 bases. The DNA of the CDR3 is TGTGCCAGCAGTACCACAGGGCAAGATTCACCCCTCCACTTT. Its protein product is CASSTTGQDSPLHF.

In its sample, this clonotype was seen many times. The J gene is TRBJ2-7, the V gene TRBV4-2; TRBD2 agrees at 8 bases. This CDR3 is built from 13 residues. Looked up from germline, CDR1 is LGHNA and CDR2 is YNFKEQ. V lost 1 base, J lost 6 bases, and 2 bases stayed unmatched. As DNA, the CDR3 is TGTGCCAGCAGCCAAGCGGGAGGGGGCGAGCAGTACTTC. Translated, it gives CASSQAGGGEQYF.

There are many counts of this clonotype. The chain is built from TRBV12-3 or TRBV12-4 and TRBJ2-3; 7 nucleotides line up with TRBD2. Losses at the gene ends were 4 bases for V and 5 bases for J; bases not matched to a gene: 9. This CDR3 region has 15 residues. The CDR3 sequence is CASSSGRGFGDTQYF. The CDR3 nucleotides read TGTGCCAGCAGTTCGGGGCGGGGGTTTGGAGATACGCAGTATTTT.

In its sample, this clonotype was seen many times. The V gene is TRBV2, the J gene TRBJ2-7; the match to TRBD1 covers 8 bases. J gave up 4 bases and V 1 base, and 0 bases lay outside the gene matches. CDR3 length equals 13 residues. Germline-derived CDR1 and CDR2 are SNHLY and FYNNEI. CDR3 sequence (DNA): TGTGCCAGCAGTGAAGGGACAGGGTACGAGCAGTACTTC. Encoded protein: CASSEGTGYEQYF.

This rearrangement joins TRBV29-1 to TRBJ1-1; tentative D call: TRBD1 (6 bases). V lost 6 bases, J lost 1 base, and 12 bases lay in between. The CDR3 totals 13 residues. In germline, CDR1 is SQVTM, CDR2 ANQGSEA. The CDR3 loop is CSVSGTRNTEAFF. In DNA, the CDR3 is TGCAGCGTATCCGGGACAAGGAACACTGAAGCTTTCTTT.

Many counts were recorded for this clonotype. The chain employs TRBV6-5 and TRBJ1-2; D is undetermined. Trimming took off 6 bases at V and 3 bases at J, with 11 bases between the two ends. CDR3 length equals 13 residues. Germline CDR1 and CDR2: MNHEY and SVGAGI. The CDR3 DNA sequence: TGTGCCAGCAGCCCCGGGTCGGACTATGGCTACACCTTC. As protein: CASSPGSDYGYTF.

This clonotype was seen only once. The CDR3 bases are TGCAGTGCCGAGGAGGCCTGGGATGAAAAACTGTTTTTT. Translated, it gives CSAEEAWDEKLFF. The chain carries TRBV20-1 and TRBJ1-4; D is undetermined. The V end lost 6 bases, the J end lost 6 bases, and 14 bases lay between the germline ends. Germline loops: CDR1 DFQATT, CDR2 SNEGSKA (reference sequence). The CDR3 contains 13 residues.

This clonotype was seen ten or more times. V usage is TRBV19 and J usage is TRBJ1-2, with D possibly matching TRBD1 (5 bases). Germline loops: CDR1 LNHDA, CDR2 SQIVND (reference sequence). The length of the CDR3 is 15 residues. Trimming pared 3 bases from V and 5 bases from J, leaving 16 bases between. The DNA for the CDR3 is TGTGCCAGTAGTATCACTGGCGGGGCTGTATATGGCTACACCTTC. Protein: CASSITGGAVYGYTF. Supplemented by reference TRBV19 and TRBJ1-2, the full variable domain reads DGGITQSPKYLFRKEGQNVTLSCEQNLNHDAMYWYRQDPGQGLRLIYYSQIVNDFQKGDIAEGYSVSREKKESFPLTVTSAQKNPTAFYLCASSITGGAVYGYTFGSGTRLTVV.

In its sample, this clonotype was seen many times. The chain joins TRBV7-2 to TRBJ2-5; 8 bases agree with TRBD2. This CDR3 has 16 amino acids. Trimming cost V 4 bases and J 7 bases; bases outside gene matches: 14. CDR1 is SGHTA and CDR2 is FQGNSA in the germline V gene. Written as DNA, the CDR3 is TGTGCCAGCAGCTCCCCCCGCGGGGGGCAGGTCGGGACCCAGTACTTC. Translating it yields CASSSPRGGQVGTQYF.

This clonotype showed up many times. This chain connects TRBV20-1 to TRBJ1-2; 8 bases map to TRBD1. Per germline, CDR1 DFQATT and CDR2 SNEGSKA (reference sequence). This CDR3 contains 14 residues. V was pared by 4 bases and J by 7 bases, with 11 bases of the junction left unmatched. The CDR3 is CSAIRDPGQGGYTF. The CDR3, as DNA: TGCAGTGCTATTAGAGACCCAGGACAGGGTGGCTACACCTTC.

The chain employs TRBV3-1 and TRBJ1-6, with TRBD1 identical over 8 bases. In germline, CDR1 is LGHDT, CDR2 YNNKEL (reference sequence). V lost 4 bases, J lost 7 bases, and 3 bases stayed unmatched. The CDR3 runs 14 residues. CDR3 sequence: CASSPGTGNSPLHF. CDR3 sequence (DNA): TGTGCCAGCAGCCCCGGGACAGGCAATTCACCCCTCCACTTT.

Many counts were recorded for this clonotype. The rearrangement links TRBV7-2 to TRBJ2-7; 10 bases map to TRBD2. Trimming at V came to 5 bases and at J to 5 bases, leaving 6 bases not matched to a gene. CDR1 and CDR2 from the germline V gene are SGHTA and FQGNSA. The CDR3 is made up of 14 amino acids. CDR3 in amino acids: CASSESGTSDEQYF. The CDR3 bases are TGTGCCAGCAGCGAGTCCGGGACTAGCGACGAGCAGTACTTC.

Ten or more counts support this clonotype. The chain employs TRBV3-1 and TRBJ1-1, with D unclear. This CDR3 has 12 residues. The germline V gene has CDR1 LGHDT and CDR2 YNNKEL (reference sequence). The V and J ends lost 3 bases and 11 bases respectively, with 13 bases between them. The DNA of the CDR3 is TGTGCCAGCAGCCATTCATCGCGGCTGGCTTTCTTT. Encoded protein: CASSHSSRLAFF.

In this sample, this clonotype turned up many times. This chain uses TRBV3-1 with TRBJ2-2; D is undetermined. Deletions cut 4 bases from V and 3 bases from J, with 12 bases between. This CDR3 comprises 15 residues. The V gene's germline CDR1 is LGHDT and CDR2 YNNKEL (reference sequence). The CDR3 region has the DNA TGTGCCAGCAGCCGGTCGAGGAAGGACACCGGGGAGCTGTTTTTT. It translates to CASSRSRKDTGELFF.

The table lists this clonotype with many counts. The gene calls are TRBV6-8 and TRBJ2-1; TRBD2 is a possible D gene (6 bases). The V end was cut by 4 bases, the J end by 4 bases, with 11 bases between. This CDR3 is built from 14 residues. Germline CDR1 reads MNHGY; CDR2 reads SAAAGT. The CDR3 DNA reads TGTGCCAGCAGTTTAGGAGGGGAATACAATGAGCAGTTCTTC. This codes for CASSLGGEYNEQFF.

This clonotype came up many times. The chain uses TRBV28 and TRBJ2-1; 7 bases map to TRBD2. V was pared by 6 bases and J by 8 bases, with 7 bases of the junction left unmatched. The germline V gene encodes CDR1 MDHEN and CDR2 SYDVKM. This CDR3 is built from 13 residues. This chain's CDR3 is CASRGPGGDEQFF. CDR3 DNA sequence: TGTGCCAGCAGGGGCCCGGGGGGAGATGAGCAGTTCTTC.